This T cell receptor beta chain was captured in a study of T cell changes during pregnancy in multiple sclerosis. Method: immunoSEQ multiplex PCR; TCRdb's copy keeps in-frame clones and lacks some. The repertoire holds about 67,000 clones, just over 90% seen once, with roughly 1.4% in the top ten. Trimming took off 3 bases at V and 4 bases at J, with 9 bases between the two ends. CDR1 and CDR2 (germline): MGHDK, SYGVNS. CDR3 length: 13 amino acids. This clone was seen only once. This TCR was recovered from a female donor with multiple sclerosis, enrolled in a pregnancy study. The starting material was peripheral blood, obtained in the second trimester of pregnancy. The chain uses TRBV25-1 and TRBJ1-2, with D uncertain. The CDR3 region is CASSDNVGYGYTF. The CDR3 DNA reads TGTGCCAGCAGTGATAATGTCGGCTATGGCTACACCTTC.